This T cell receptor beta chain was obtained from a study of cytomegalovirus exposure and HLA in healthy donors. The CDR3 runs 15 residues. V dropped 4 bases and J dropped 5; count of bases not matched to a gene: 9. Germline V gene lookup returns CDR1 SNHLY and CDR2 FYNNEI. The PCR had 60 Vbeta and 13 Jbeta primers. The data were produced by immunoSEQ multiplex PCR, yet TCRdb's version contains in-frame clones alone and is incomplete. The sample yields roughly 180,000 clones, around four fifths seen once. The clonotype originates from a woman aged 60 to 75 in good health and CMV-seropositive. Sequencing used PBMCs. The chain is built from TRBV2 and TRBJ2-5, with 8 bases matching TRBD1. The CDR3: CASSAETGAGETQYF. The CDR3 DNA reads as TGTGCCAGCAGTGCGGAGACAGGGGCGGGGGAGACCCAGTACTTC.